The 20 T cell receptor beta chains presented below share a single source sample, sequenced in a study of somatic mutations in cytotoxic T cells in rheumatoid arthritis. Profiling relied on immunoSEQ multiplex PCR, and the TCRdb table lists in-frame clones only, not all of them. The sample has some 29,000 clones, about 87% seen once; the top ten hold around 10%. Sequences were obtained from CD8+ T cells sorted from blood. All receptors derive from an adult with rheumatoid arthritis.

The chain recombines TRBV7-2 with TRBJ1-2, with D possibly TRBD1 on 6 matching bases. The CDR3 has 13 residues. Looked up from germline, CDR1 is SGHTA and CDR2 is FQGNSA. The ends were cut back, 3 bases at V and 5 bases at J, with 10 bases in the middle. The CDR3 protein is CASSFPGTYGYTF. CDR3 nucleotides: TGTGCCAGCAGCTTCCCAGGGACATATGGCTACACCTTC.

The chain joins TRBV2 to TRBJ2-3; possibly TRBD2 for D (6 bases). From germline, CDR1 is SNHLY and CDR2 FYNNEI. The CDR3 sequence is 12 residues long. Trimming removed 6 bases at V and 2 bases at J, with 6 bases between. CDR3 amino acids: CASRGLTDTQYF. The CDR3 DNA follows: TGTGCCAGCAGGGGACTCACAGATACGCAGTATTTT.

The chain uses TRBV5-1 and TRBJ2-2, with D perhaps TRBD1 (6 bases). Trimming pared 4 bases from V and 4 bases from J, leaving 17 bases between. The CDR3 totals 16 residues. Germline values: CDR1 SGHRS, CDR2 YFSETQ. The CDR3 nucleotides read TGCGCCAGCAGCGCTTCCGGGACAAGGTCCACCGGGGAGCTGTTTTTT. Translated: CASSASGTRSTGELFF.

The chain recombines TRBV6-6 with TRBJ2-7; no clear D gene. The germline gives CDR1 MNHNY, CDR2 SVGAGI (reference sequence). Trimming stripped 7 bases from V and 2 bases from J, with 15 bases between. The CDR3 covers 14 residues. Written as DNA, the CDR3 is TGTGCCAGCAAGCAGTGGCAGGCGACCTACGAGCAGTACTTC. It encodes CASKQWQATYEQYF.

Concerning this clone itself: Other DNA sequences in the sample encode the same CDR3. The chain combines TRBV7-9 with TRBJ1-2; no firm D call. The germline gives CDR1 SEHNR, CDR2 FQNEAQ (reference sequence). Trimming stripped 7 bases from V and 3 bases from J, with 18 bases between. This CDR3 has 15 residues. The CDR3 region has the DNA TGTGCCAGCAACGACGGGCTCCGCGGGGACTATGGCTACACCTTC. As protein: CASNDGLRGDYGYTF.

This clone showed up just once. The chain is built from TRBV19 and TRBJ2-3; TRBD1 aligns across 7 bases. The CDR3 runs 15 residues. From germline, CDR1 is LNHDA and CDR2 SQIVND (reference sequence). Unmatched junction bases numbered 7, after V lost 3 bases and J lost 4 bases. CDR3 in amino acids: CASSIDRAGADTQYF. CDR3 bases: TGTGCCAGTAGTATCGACAGGGCTGGGGCAGATACGCAGTATTTT.

This clone was recorded once. The CDR3 here is CASSLPLSGGIYEQFF. The CDR3 region has the DNA TGTGCCAGCAGCTTACCTTTGAGCGGGGGGATCTATGAGCAGTTCTTC. This chain joins TRBV7-9 and TRBJ2-1, with 9 bases lining up with TRBD2. The germline gives CDR1 SEHNR, CDR2 FQNEAQ (reference sequence). J gave up 8 bases and V 2 bases, and 10 bases lay outside the gene matches. CDR3 length: 16 residues.

The chain couples TRBV5-8 to TRBJ1-5, with 8 bases identical to TRBD1. Germline V gene sequence: CDR1 SGHTS, CDR2 YDEGEE. The CDR3 is made up of 16 amino acids. With V trimmed by 4 bases and J by 0 bases, 6 bases remained unmatched. CDR3 amino acids: CASSPTGDYSNQPQHF. The CDR3 nucleotides are TGTGCCAGCAGCCCGACAGGGGACTATAGCAATCAGCCCCAGCATTTT.

The chain couples TRBV9 to TRBJ2-3, with D tentatively TRBD1 or TRBD2 (6 bases each). The CDR3 is 17 residues long. V was trimmed by 4 bases and J by 2 bases, leaving 20 bases between them. Germline-derived CDR1 and CDR2 are SGDLS and YYNGEE. This CDR3 is CASSPRVGGGLTDTQYF. The CDR3 bases are TGTGCCAGCAGCCCCCGGGTTGGAGGGGGGCTCACAGATACGCAGTATTTT.

This chain connects TRBV6-5 to TRBJ1-2; possibly TRBD1 for D (6 bases). From germline, CDR1 is MNHEY and CDR2 SVGAGI. V shed 0 bases and J shed 8 bases, with 13 bases lying between them. The CDR3 covers 14 residues. This chain's CDR3 is CASSYSSQGYGYTF. The DNA of the CDR3 is TGTGCCAGCAGTTACTCGTCGCAGGGGTACGGCTACACCTTC.

This chain links TRBV4-1 with TRBJ2-1, with TRBD2 matching over 12 bases. The CDR3 has 16 residues. After removal of 1 base from V and 5 bases from J, the junction contained 3 bases not matched to a gene. CDR1 is MGHRA, CDR2 YSYEKL, per germline. The CDR3, as DNA: TGCGCCAGCAGCCAAGGGGGACTAGCGGGTAACAATGAGCAGTTCTTC. Encoded protein: CASSQGGLAGNNEQFF.

This chain joins TRBV7-2 and TRBJ2-3; 12 bases align to TRBD2. The junction had 7 bases not matched to a gene; V was cut back by 7 bases and J by 5 bases. Germline V CDR1 and CDR2: SGHTA, FQGNSA. This CDR3 has 15 amino acids. The CDR3 reads CASTRTSGAGDTQYF. The CDR3 DNA is TGTGCCAGCACCAGGACTAGCGGGGCGGGAGATACGCAGTATTTT.

The rearrangement uses TRBV10-3 and TRBJ2-7; 8 nucleotides line up with TRBD1. The CDR3 totals 17 residues. V shed 0 bases and J 4 bases; nucleotides not matched to a gene: 11. Germline lookup yields CDR1 ENHRY and CDR2 SYGVKD. CDR3 DNA: TGTGCCATCAGTGAGTCCGGGGGCTGGCAGGGGGCTTACGAGCAGTACTTC. Protein: CAISESGGWQGAYEQYF.

This clone was picked up one time. The chain joins TRBV11-2 to TRBJ2-5; no firm D call. V was pared by 5 bases and J by 5 bases, with 6 bases between. The CDR3 runs 11 residues. Germline CDR1 SGHAT, CDR2 FQNNGV. Here the CDR3 DNA reads TGTGCCAGCAGCCGAAGGGAGACCCAGTACTTC. Protein sequence: CASSRRETQYF. The entire variable domain, with the rest obtained from reference TRBV11-2 and TRBJ2-5, is as follows: EAGVAQSPRYKIIEKRQSVAFWCNPISGHATLYWYQQILGQGPKLLIQFQNNGVVDDSQLPKDRFSAERLKGVDSTLKIQPAKLEDSAVYLCASSRRETQYFGPGTRLLVL.

The V and J genes are TRBV6-5 and TRBJ1-4; D not resolved. Trimming cost V 4 bases and J 3 bases, with 15 bases left between them. Germline V gene lookup returns CDR1 MNHEY and CDR2 SVGAGI. The CDR3 consists of 16 residues. The CDR3 region has the DNA TGTGCCAGCAGTTCCCCGATTGGGTGGTCTAATGAAAAACTGTTTTTT. Its translation is CASSSPIGWSNEKLFF.

V is TRBV7-9 and J is TRBJ1-4, with D unresolved. The CDR3 has 13 residues. Looked up from germline, CDR1 is SEHNR and CDR2 is FQNEAQ (reference sequence). Trimming cost V 2 bases and J 5 bases, with 6 bases left between them. The CDR3 protein is CASSLTENEKLFF. DNA of the CDR3: TGTGCCAGCAGCTTAACAGAAAATGAAAAACTGTTTTTT. Supplemented by reference TRBV7-9 and TRBJ1-4, the full variable domain reads DTGVSQNPRHKITKRGQNVTFRCDPISEHNRLYWYRQTLGQGPEFLTYFQNEAQLEKSRLLSDRFSAERPKGSFSTLEIQRTEQGDSAMYLCASSLTENEKLFFGSGTQLSVL.

V is TRBV5-6 and J is TRBJ2-7; D not resolved. The ends were cut back, 4 bases at V and 3 bases at J, with 5 bases in the middle. This CDR3 is 11 amino acids long. Looked up from germline, CDR1 is SGHDT and CDR2 is YYEEEE. The CDR3 here is CASSLFYEQYF. The DNA of the CDR3 is TGTGCCAGCAGCCTTTTCTACGAGCAGTACTTC.

The rearrangement joins TRBV7-9 to TRBJ2-7; D assignment may be TRBD1 or TRBD2 (5 bases each). The CDR3 has 14 amino acids. CDR1 and CDR2 (germline): SEHNR, FQNEAQ (reference sequence). Trimming removed 3 bases at V and 2 bases at J, with 11 bases between. The CDR3 coding sequence is TGTGCCAGCAGCTTCGAGGGGCGGCCCTACGAGCAGTACTTC. As protein: CASSFEGRPYEQYF.

The chain carries TRBV27 and TRBJ2-1; no firm D call. V lost 6 bases and J 6 bases, leaving 9 bases between the germline ends. CDR3 length: 12 residues. The germline V gene has CDR1 MNHEY and CDR2 SMNVEV (reference sequence). CDR3 sequence reads: CASRQVGNEQFF. CDR3 in DNA: TGTGCCAGCAGACAAGTGGGCAATGAGCAGTTCTTC.

The chain uses TRBV9 and TRBJ1-2; D is undetermined. CDR1 and CDR2 from the germline V gene are SGDLS and YYNGEE. The CDR3 has 13 residues. V was trimmed by 3 bases and J by 3 bases, leaving 9 bases between them. For the CDR3, the DNA is TGTGCCAGCAGCGGTGGGTCTTACTATGGCTACACCTTC. The encoded protein is CASSGGSYYGYTF.